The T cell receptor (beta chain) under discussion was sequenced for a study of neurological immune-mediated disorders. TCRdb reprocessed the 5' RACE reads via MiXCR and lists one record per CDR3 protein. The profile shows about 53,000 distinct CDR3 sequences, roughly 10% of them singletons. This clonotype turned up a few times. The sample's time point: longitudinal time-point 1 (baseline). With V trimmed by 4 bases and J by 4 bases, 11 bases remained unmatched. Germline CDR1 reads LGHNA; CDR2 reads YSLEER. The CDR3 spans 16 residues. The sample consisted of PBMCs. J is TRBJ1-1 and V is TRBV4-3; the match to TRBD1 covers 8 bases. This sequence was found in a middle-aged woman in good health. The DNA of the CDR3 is TGCGCCAGCAGCCCAGAATTTGGACAGGGTGGCACTGAAGCTTTCTTT. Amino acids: CASSPEFGQGGTEAFF.